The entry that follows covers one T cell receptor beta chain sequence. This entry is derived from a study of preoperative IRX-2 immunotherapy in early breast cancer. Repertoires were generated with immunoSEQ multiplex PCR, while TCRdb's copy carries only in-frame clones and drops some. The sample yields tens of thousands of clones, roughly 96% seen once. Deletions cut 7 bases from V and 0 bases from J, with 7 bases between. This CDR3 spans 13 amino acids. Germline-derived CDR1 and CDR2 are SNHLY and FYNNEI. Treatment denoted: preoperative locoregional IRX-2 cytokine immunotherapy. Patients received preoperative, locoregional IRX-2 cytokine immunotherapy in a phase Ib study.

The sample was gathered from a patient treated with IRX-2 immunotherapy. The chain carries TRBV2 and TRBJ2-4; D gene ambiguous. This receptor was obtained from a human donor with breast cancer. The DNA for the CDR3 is TGTGCCAGCAATCTCCTAGCCAAAAACATTCAGTACTTC. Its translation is CASNLLAKNIQYF.